These 28 T cell receptor beta chains originate from one sample sequenced in a study of T cell repertoires in cytomegalovirus infection. Each CDR3 protein is one row after TCRdb ran MiXCR on the reads. Of about 360,000 distinct CDR3 sequences listed, 15% to 20% were seen once; the top ten hold roughly 9%. Sequenced: PBMCs. The receptors stem from a human donor in good health (CMV status not recorded). Some clones in this sample may be carry-over from other donors' samples.

In its sample, this clonotype was seen a few times. The chain links TRBV6-5 to TRBJ1-1; D uncertain. V gave up 2 bases and J gave up 3 bases, with 16 bases separating them. The CDR3 is 16 residues long. Germline-derived CDR1 and CDR2 are MNHEY and SVGAGI. CDR3 DNA sequence: TGTGCCAGCAGTTACGAAGGTCCTTGGAGGGACACTGAAGCTTTCTTT. This encodes CASSYEGPWRDTEAFF.

As to this clonotype: This may be a read error, as it is one base from a much larger clone. The chain carries TRBV4-1 and TRBJ2-1; possible D gene TRBD1, 5 bases. Germline V gene data show CDR1 as MGHRA and CDR2 as YSYEKL. Trimming stripped 1 base from V and 6 bases from J, with 13 bases between. The CDR3 totals 15 residues. CDR3 loop: CASSQGKQGGNEQFF. CDR3 in DNA: TGCGCCAGCAGCCAAGGTAAGCAGGGCGGCAATGAGCAGTTCTTC.

With regard to this clonotype: It may be a read error: a sequence one base away is much more abundant. The chain is built from TRBV7-7 and TRBJ2-3; 9 nucleotides agree with TRBD1. Germline loops: CDR1 SSHAT, CDR2 FNYEAQ (reference sequence). The CDR3 length is 16 residues. CDR3 nucleotides: TGTGCCAGCAGCTTAGGAGGGGGACAGGGAACAGATGCGCAGTATTTT. Translating it yields CASSLGGGQGTDAQYF. Combining the CDR3 with reference TRBV7-7 and TRBJ2-3 gives the whole variable domain GAGVSQSPRYKVTKRGQDVTLRCDPISSHATLYWYQQALGQGPEFLTYFNYEAQPDKSGLPSDRFSAERPEGSISTLTIQRTEQRDSAMYRCASSLGGGQGTDAQYFGPGTRLTVL.

This clonotype showed up just a few times. This sequence joins TRBV12-5 and TRBJ2-3; TRBD1 matches 7 bases. Trimming took 7 bases from V and 2 from J; bases not matched to a gene: 6. The CDR3 spans 14 residues. Germline CDR1 LGHNT, CDR2 FRNRAP. Here the CDR3 reads CASAHTGDTDTQYF. CDR3 coding DNA: TGTGCTAGTGCCCATACAGGGGACACAGATACGCAGTATTTT.

This clonotype was detected many times. The chain employs TRBV10-3 and TRBJ2-3; perhaps TRBD1 as D (5 bases). This CDR3 has 14 amino acids. In germline, CDR1 is ENHRY, CDR2 SYGVKD. V lost 6 bases and J lost 0, with 10 bases in between. The CDR3 bases are TGTGCCATCAGGCCAGACAGAAGCACAGATACGCAGTATTTT. As protein: CAIRPDRSTDTQYF.

The sample holds many counts of this clonotype. The rearrangement links TRBV11-2 to TRBJ2-5, with 9 bases lining up with TRBD2. The CDR3 totals 15 residues. The germline V gene encodes CDR1 SGHAT and CDR2 FQNNGV. V dropped 1 base and J dropped 4; count of bases not matched to a gene: 4. The CDR3 region has the DNA TGTGCCAGCAGCTTAGGTGTAGCGGGAGTAGAGACCCAGTACTTC. Its protein product is CASSLGVAGVETQYF.

This clonotype was detected a few times. The chain employs TRBV12-3 or TRBV12-4 and TRBJ1-3, with TRBD1 as a possible D gene (5 bases). Trimming took 8 bases from V and 0 from J, leaving 8 bases between them. This CDR3 has 13 residues. CDR3 sequence reads: CASGHSSGNTIYF. Here the CDR3 DNA reads TGTGCCAGCGGACACAGCTCTGGAAACACCATATATTTT.

The J gene is TRBJ1-1, the V gene TRBV29-1, with D tentatively TRBD1 (6 bases). Trimming cost V 4 bases and J 1 base, with 13 bases left between them. The CDR3 is made up of 14 amino acids. CDR1 SQVTM and CDR2 ANQGSEA come from the germline V gene. As DNA, the CDR3 is TGCAGCGTTGCAGGGGCGAGAACGAACACTGAAGCTTTCTTT. This encodes CSVAGARTNTEAFF.

The V call is TRBV29-1, the J call TRBJ1-4; 7 bases map to TRBD1. The CDR3 has 13 residues. Germline V CDR1 and CDR2: SQVTM, ANQGSEA. After removal of 4 bases from V and 5 bases from J, the junction contained 4 bases not matched to a gene. Here the CDR3 DNA reads TGCAGCGTTGCGACAGGGTCGAATGAAAAACTGTTTTTT. Amino acids: CSVATGSNEKLFF.

This clonotype was seen repeatedly, ten times or more. The chain employs TRBV12-3 or TRBV12-4 and TRBJ1-2, with no clear D. The CDR3 spans 9 residues. V lost 3 bases and J lost 13, with 6 bases in between. The CDR3 DNA reads TGTGCCAGCAGTTTCCCCCCCACCTTC. This sequence encodes CASSFPPTF.

The CDR3 is CASSQASSTDTQYF. The CDR3 DNA sequence: TGCGCCAGCAGCCAAGCCAGCAGCACAGATACGCAGTATTTT. The V and J genes are TRBV4-3 and TRBJ2-3, with D unclear. Trimming left V 1 base short and J 0 bases short, with 5 bases between. The CDR3 runs to 14 residues. CDR1 LGHNA and CDR2 YSLEER come from the germline V gene.

This chain connects TRBV7-2 to TRBJ2-2; either TRBD1 or TRBD2 may supply D (5 bases each). Germline V CDR1 and CDR2: SGHTA, FQGNSA. CDR3 length: 15 amino acids. V was trimmed by 5 bases and J by 6 bases, leaving 16 bases between them. The CDR3 loop reads CASSTTAGSPGELFF. CDR3 nucleotides: TGTGCCAGCAGCACGACCGCAGGGAGCCCCGGGGAGCTGTTTTTT.

A few counts support this clonotype. The chain links TRBV19 to TRBJ1-1; a weak D match, TRBD1 (6 bases). The CDR3 has 12 amino acids. Trimming stripped 10 bases from V and 10 bases from J, with 19 bases between. Germline CDR1 is LNHDA and CDR2 is SQIVND (reference sequence). CDR3 in DNA: TGTGCCACCGTACAAACGGGGGGCAGAGCTTTCTTT. Amino acids: CATVQTGGRAFF.

This clonotype was picked up a small number of times. The chain carries TRBV7-6 and TRBJ2-2, with D tentatively TRBD1 (7 bases). The ends were cut back, 6 bases at V and 5 bases at J, with 16 bases in the middle. There are 15 residues in the CDR3. Germline CDR1 reads SGHVS; CDR2 reads FNYEAQ. The CDR3 coding sequence is TGTGCCAGCAGATCCTGGACAGGAGGGACCGGGGAGCTGTTTTTT. Its translation: CASRSWTGGTGELFF.

Many counts were recorded for this clonotype. The rearrangement joins TRBV7-2 to TRBJ2-1; unclear D gene. This CDR3 spans 12 amino acids. Per the germline V gene, CDR1 is SGHTA and CDR2 is FQGNSA. Trimming cost V 2 bases and J 8 bases, with 7 bases left between them. In DNA, the CDR3 is TGTGCCAGCAGCTTATTGGGTCATGAGCAGTTCTTC. It encodes CASSLLGHEQFF.

This clonotype was found many times. V usage is TRBV12-3 or TRBV12-4 and J usage is TRBJ1-2; no reliable D call. V lost 3 bases, J lost 4 bases, and 12 bases lay in between. The CDR3 loop spans 14 amino acids. CDR3 sequence reads: CASSFSPYLYGYTF. The DNA for the CDR3 is TGTGCCAGCAGTTTTTCCCCCTACCTCTATGGCTACACCTTC.

This clonotype was recorded a few times. In DNA form, the CDR3 reads TGTGCCAGCACCCCCTCAGCATCCTACGAGCAGTACTTC. Translated, it gives CASTPSASYEQYF. The chain has TRBV7-9 and TRBJ2-7; D gene uncertain. Trimming pared 7 bases from V and 1 base from J, leaving 11 bases between. The CDR3 is 13 residues long. Germline V gives CDR1 SEHNR, CDR2 FQNEAQ (reference sequence).

This clonotype was found many times. The rearrangement uses TRBV6-2 or TRBV6-3 and TRBJ1-1; 7 bases map to TRBD1. Trimming took 2 bases from V and 4 from J; bases not matched to a gene: 4. In germline, CDR1 is MNHEY, CDR2 SVGEGT. This CDR3 contains 14 residues. CDR3 DNA sequence: TGTGCCAGCAGTTACGCAGGGGGATTCACTGAAGCTTTCTTT. This gives the protein CASSYAGGFTEAFF.

This clonotype was detected a few times. This chain links TRBV5-1 with TRBJ2-7, with TRBD2 identical over 9 bases. The CDR3 runs to 14 residues. Germline CDR1 and CDR2: SGHRS and YFSETQ. J lost 6 bases, V lost 3 bases, and 7 bases had no gene match. The CDR3 bases are TGCGCCAGCAGCTCCTCCGGGACTAGCCTCGAGCAGTACTTC. This encodes CASSSSGTSLEQYF.

This sequence joins TRBV6-2 or TRBV6-3 and TRBJ1-1, with D perhaps matching TRBD1 (5 bases). The germline gives CDR1 MNHEY, CDR2 SVGEGT. V gave up 2 bases and J gave up 4 bases, with 17 bases separating them. CDR3 length: 16 residues. CDR3 coding DNA: TGTGCCAGCAGTTACCTTCGTGGAGGGGTTAGCACTGAAGCTTTCTTT. It encodes CASSYLRGGVSTEAFF.

The chain links TRBV6-2 or TRBV6-3 to TRBJ2-7; the D gene could be TRBD1 or TRBD2 (6 bases each). The CDR3 has 17 residues. Looked up from germline, CDR1 is MNHEY and CDR2 is SVGEGT. Between the trimmed V and J ends, which lost 2 bases and 1 base, there was a span of 18 bases. The DNA for the CDR3 is TGTGCCAGCAGTTACCTAATCGGCGGGGACACTTCCTACGAGCAGTACTTC. It specifies CASSYLIGGDTSYEQYF.

The chain carries TRBV19 and TRBJ2-1, with 9 bases matching TRBD2. The V gene end was trimmed by 3 bases and the J gene end by 8 bases; junction bases not matched to a gene: 2. The CDR3 loop spans 13 amino acids. Germline-derived CDR1 and CDR2 are LNHDA and SQIVND (reference sequence). This CDR3 is CASSIGTSYEQFF. The CDR3 DNA is TGTGCCAGTAGTATTGGGACTAGCTATGAGCAGTTCTTC.

This clonotype was seen many times. The chain has TRBV7-2 and TRBJ1-2; D gene ambiguous. The CDR3 loop spans 14 amino acids. V was pared by 2 bases and J by 1 base, with 8 bases between. Germline CDR1 reads SGHTA; CDR2 reads FQGNSA. Here the CDR3 reads CASSLSGNNYGYTF. In DNA, the CDR3 is TGTGCCAGCAGCTTATCGGGGAATAACTATGGCTACACCTTC.

V is TRBV29-1 and J is TRBJ1-4; 12 nucleotides line up with TRBD1. Losses at the gene ends were 5 bases for V and 0 bases for J; bases not matched to a gene: 7. CDR3 size: 17 residues. Looked up from germline, CDR1 is SQVTM and CDR2 is ANQGSEA. As DNA, the CDR3 is TGCAGCGTTTCGGGACAGGGGGCCGACCCAACTAATGAAAAACTGTTTTTT. Translation: CSVSGQGADPTNEKLFF.

J is TRBJ1-3 and V is TRBV5-1; D gene unclear. The CDR3 has 13 residues. The V gene's germline CDR1 is SGHRS and CDR2 YFSETQ. V shed 1 base and J shed 4 bases, with 6 bases lying between them. The CDR3 region is CASSLTVGNTIYF. The CDR3 nucleotides are TGCGCCAGCAGCTTGACAGTCGGAAACACCATATATTTT. Filled out from reference TRBV5-1 and TRBJ1-3, the complete variable domain reads KAGVTQTPRYLIKTRGQQVTLSCSPISGHRSVSWYQQTPGQGLQFLFEYFSETQRNKGNFPGRFSGRQFSNSRSEMNVSTLELGDSALYLCASSLTVGNTIYFGEGSWLTVV.

This clonotype was picked up many times. The chain is built from TRBV19 and TRBJ1-1; unclear D gene. With 7 bases removed from V and 0 bases from J, the gap between germline ends came to 3 bases. The CDR3 totals 11 residues. Per the germline V gene, CDR1 is LNHDA and CDR2 is SQIVND (reference sequence). The DNA of the CDR3 is TGTGCCAGTATAGTGAACACTGAAGCTTTCTTT. Translation: CASIVNTEAFF.

This clonotype was counted between two and nine times. The V and J genes are TRBV18 and TRBJ2-1; TRBD2 matches 9 bases. The V gene's germline CDR1 is KGHSH and CDR2 LQKENI. The CDR3 is 15 residues long. V lost 6 bases, J lost 10 bases, and 13 bases stayed unmatched. The DNA for the CDR3 is TGTGCCAGCTCGATAGCGGGAGATCCCTCGAGAGAGCAGTTCTTC. Residues: CASSIAGDPSREQFF. Full variable domain (missing parts from reference TRBV18 and TRBJ2-1): NAGVMQNPRHLVRRRGQEARLRCSPMKGHSHVYWYRQLPEEGLKFMVYLQKENIIDESGMPKERFSAEFPKEGPSILRIQQVVRGDSAAYFCASSIAGDPSREQFFGPGTRLTVL.

This sequence joins TRBV10-3 and TRBJ2-1; TRBD1 agrees at 8 bases. CDR1 and CDR2 (germline): ENHRY, SYGVKD. V gave up 6 bases and J gave up 2 bases; unmatched junction bases: 6. The CDR3 is made up of 15 amino acids. DNA of the CDR3: TGTGCCATCAGGATAGGGACAGGTCCCTACAATGAGCAGTTCTTC. This codes for CAIRIGTGPYNEQFF.